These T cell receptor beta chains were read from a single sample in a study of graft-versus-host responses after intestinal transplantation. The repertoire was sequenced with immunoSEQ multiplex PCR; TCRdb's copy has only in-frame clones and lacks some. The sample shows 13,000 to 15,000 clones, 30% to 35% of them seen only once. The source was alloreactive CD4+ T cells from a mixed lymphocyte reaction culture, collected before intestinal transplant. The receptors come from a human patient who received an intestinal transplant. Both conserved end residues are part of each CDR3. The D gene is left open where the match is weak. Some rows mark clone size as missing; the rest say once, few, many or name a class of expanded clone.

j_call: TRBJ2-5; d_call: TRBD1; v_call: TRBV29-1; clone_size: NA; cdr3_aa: CSVGGGGETQYF; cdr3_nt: TGCAGCGTTGGAGGGGGCGGTGAGACCCAGTACTTC
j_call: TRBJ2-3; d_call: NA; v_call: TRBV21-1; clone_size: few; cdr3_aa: CASSKAGGTDTQYF; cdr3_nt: TGTGCCAGCAGCAAAGCTGGGGGGACAGATACGCAGTATTTT
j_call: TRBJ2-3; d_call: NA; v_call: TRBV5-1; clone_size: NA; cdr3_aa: CASSWGGYTDTQYF; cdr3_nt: TGCGCCAGCAGCTGGGGCGGATACACAGATACGCAGTATTTT
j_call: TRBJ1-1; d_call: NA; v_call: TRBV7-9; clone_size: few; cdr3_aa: CASSPTSSGLTEAFF; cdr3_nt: TGTGCCAGCAGCCCGACCTCCTCTGGATTAACTGAAGCTTTCTTT
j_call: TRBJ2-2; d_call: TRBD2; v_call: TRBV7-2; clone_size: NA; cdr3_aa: CASSLRLAGINWNTGELFF; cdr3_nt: TGTGCCAGCAGCTTACGGCTAGCGGGTATTAATTGGAACACCGGGGAGCTGTTTTTT
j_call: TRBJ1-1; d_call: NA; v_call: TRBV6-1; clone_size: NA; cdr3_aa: CASSRSGGTEAFF; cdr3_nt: TGTGCCAGCAGTCGCTCAGGTGGGACTGAAGCTTTCTTT
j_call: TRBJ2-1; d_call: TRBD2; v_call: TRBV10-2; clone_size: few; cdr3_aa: CASSPSRTSGSRNEQFF; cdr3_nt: TGCGCCAGCAGTCCTTCTCGGACTAGCGGGAGTCGGAATGAGCAGTTCTTC
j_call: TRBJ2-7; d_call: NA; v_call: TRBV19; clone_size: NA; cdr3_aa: CASSRDRSSSYEQYF; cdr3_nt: TGTGCCAGTAGTAGGGACCGGTCTTCCTCCTACGAGCAGTACTTC
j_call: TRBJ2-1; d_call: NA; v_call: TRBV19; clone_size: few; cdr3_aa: CASSIWQGGPNEQFF; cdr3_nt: TGTGCCAGTAGTATATGGCAGGGTGGGCCCAATGAGCAGTTCTTC
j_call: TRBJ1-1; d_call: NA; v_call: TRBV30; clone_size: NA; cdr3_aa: CAWSRQGSEAFF; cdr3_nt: TGTGCCTGGAGTAGGCAGGGGAGTGAAGCTTTCTTT
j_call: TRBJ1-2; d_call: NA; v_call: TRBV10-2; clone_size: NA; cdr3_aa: CASSDPQAGTHGYTF; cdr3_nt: TGCGCCAGCAGTGACCCACAGGCGGGCACCCATGGCTACACCTTC
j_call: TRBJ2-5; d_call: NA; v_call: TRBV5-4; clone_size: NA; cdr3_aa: CASSYQETQYF; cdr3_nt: TGTGCCAGCAGCTATCAAGAGACCCAGTACTTC
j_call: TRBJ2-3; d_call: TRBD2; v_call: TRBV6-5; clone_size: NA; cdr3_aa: CASSLDGGSTDTQYF; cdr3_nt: TGTGCCAGCAGTTTAGACGGGGGGAGCACAGATACGCAGTATTTT
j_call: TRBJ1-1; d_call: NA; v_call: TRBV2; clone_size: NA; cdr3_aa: CASRDRRANEAFF; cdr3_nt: TGTGCCAGCAGGGACAGACGCGCTAATGAAGCTTTCTTT
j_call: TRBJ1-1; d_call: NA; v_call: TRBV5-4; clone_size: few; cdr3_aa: CASSQDTGGTEAFF; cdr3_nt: TGTGCCAGCAGCCAAGACACGGGGGGCACTGAAGCTTTCTTT
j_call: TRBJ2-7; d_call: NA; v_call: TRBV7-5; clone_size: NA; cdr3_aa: CASSATLGSSYEQYF; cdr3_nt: TGTGCCAGCAGCGCCACCCTAGGCAGCTCCTACGAGCAGTACTTC
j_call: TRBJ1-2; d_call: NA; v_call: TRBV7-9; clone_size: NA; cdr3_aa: CASSLYRDYGYTF; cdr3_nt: TGTGCCAGCAGCTTATACAGGGACTATGGCTACACCTTC
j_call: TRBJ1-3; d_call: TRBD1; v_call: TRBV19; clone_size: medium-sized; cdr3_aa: CASSQGAGNTIYF; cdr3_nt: TGTGCCAGTAGCCAGGGGGCTGGAAACACCATATATTTT
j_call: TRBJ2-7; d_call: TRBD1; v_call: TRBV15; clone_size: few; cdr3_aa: CATSRLVGTGTYEQYF; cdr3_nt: TGTGCCACCAGCAGGCTCGTGGGGACAGGGACCTACGAGCAGTACTTC
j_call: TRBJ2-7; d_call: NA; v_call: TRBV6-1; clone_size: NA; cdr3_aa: CASSRTSIAYEQYF; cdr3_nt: TGTGCCAGCAGTAGGACATCCATCGCCTACGAGCAGTACTTC
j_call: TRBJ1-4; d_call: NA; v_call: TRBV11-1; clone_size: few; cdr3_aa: CASSLSFGTTLNEKLFF; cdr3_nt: TGTGCCAGCAGCTTATCCTTCGGGACTACTCTAAATGAAAAACTGTTTTTT
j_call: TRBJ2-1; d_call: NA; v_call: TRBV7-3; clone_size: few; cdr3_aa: CASSSDPSSVDEQFF; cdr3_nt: TGTGCCAGCAGCTCTGACCCCTCCAGCGTGGATGAGCAGTTCTTC
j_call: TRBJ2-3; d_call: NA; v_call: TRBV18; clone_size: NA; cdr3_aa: CASSPVTDTQYF; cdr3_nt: TGTGCCAGCTCACCCGTTACAGATACGCAGTATTTT
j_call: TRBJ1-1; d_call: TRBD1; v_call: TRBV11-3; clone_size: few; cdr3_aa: CASSLYRGTEAFF; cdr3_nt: TGTGCCAGCAGCTTATACAGGGGCACTGAAGCTTTCTTT
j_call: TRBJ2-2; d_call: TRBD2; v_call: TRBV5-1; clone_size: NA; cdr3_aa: CASSSEAGVRTGELFF; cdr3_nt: TGCGCCAGCAGCTCGGAAGCGGGAGTGAGGACCGGGGAGCTGTTTTTT
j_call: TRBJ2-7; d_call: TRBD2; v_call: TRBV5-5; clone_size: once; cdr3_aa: CASSFRLAGEQYF; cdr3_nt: TGTGCCAGCAGTTTCAGGCTAGCGGGGGAGCAGTACTTC
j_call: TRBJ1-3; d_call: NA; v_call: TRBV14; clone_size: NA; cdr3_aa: CASSQEIWGTGNTIYF; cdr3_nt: TGTGCCAGCAGCCAAGAGATCTGGGGGACTGGAAACACCATATATTTT
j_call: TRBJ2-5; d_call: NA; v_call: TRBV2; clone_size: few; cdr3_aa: CASSVNQETQYF; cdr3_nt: TGTGCCAGCAGTGTAAATCAAGAGACCCAGTACTTC
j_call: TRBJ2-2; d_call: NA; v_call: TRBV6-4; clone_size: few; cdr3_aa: CASRLLVNTGELFF; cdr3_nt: TGTGCCAGCAGGCTCTTAGTGAACACCGGGGAGCTGTTTTTT
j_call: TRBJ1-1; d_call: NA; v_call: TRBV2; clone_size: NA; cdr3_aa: CASKVIYEAFF; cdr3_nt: TGTGCCAGCAAGGTAATTTATGAAGCTTTCTTT
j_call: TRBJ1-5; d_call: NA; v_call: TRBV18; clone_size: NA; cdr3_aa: CASSRNSNQPQHF; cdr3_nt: TGTGCCAGCTCACGGAATAGCAATCAGCCCCAGCATTTT
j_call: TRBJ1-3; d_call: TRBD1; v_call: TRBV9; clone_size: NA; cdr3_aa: CASSAHTGTDIRWGGNTIYF; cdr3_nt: TGTGCCAGCAGCGCCCACACCGGGACAGATATTCGGTGGGGTGGAAACACCATATATTTT
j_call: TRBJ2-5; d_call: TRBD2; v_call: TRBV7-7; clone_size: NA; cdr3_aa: CASSAVAGEETQYF; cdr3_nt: TGTGCCAGCAGCGCAGTAGCGGGAGAAGAGACCCAGTACTTC
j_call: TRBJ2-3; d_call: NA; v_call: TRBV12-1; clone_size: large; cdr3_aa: CASSFVQGGRGTDTQYF; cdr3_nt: TGTGCCAGCAGCTTTGTACAGGGCGGGAGGGGCACAGATACGCAGTATTTT
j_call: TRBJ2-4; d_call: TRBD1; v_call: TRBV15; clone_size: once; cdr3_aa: CATSPSRDRGPVSKNIQYF; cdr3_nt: TGTGCCACCAGCCCGTCCCGGGACAGGGGGCCCGTGTCCAAAAACATTCAGTACTTC
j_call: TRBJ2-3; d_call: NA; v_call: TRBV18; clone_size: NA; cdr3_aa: CASSPVAKDTQYF; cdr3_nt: TGTGCCAGCTCACCAGTAGCCAAAGATACGCAGTATTTT
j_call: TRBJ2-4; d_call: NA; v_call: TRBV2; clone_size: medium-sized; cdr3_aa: CASSVALVKNIQYF; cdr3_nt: TGTGCCAGCAGTGTGGCTCTCGTCAAAAACATTCAGTACTTC
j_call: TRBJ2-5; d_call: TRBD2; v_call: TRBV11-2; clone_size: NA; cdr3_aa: CASSLGASGRALETQYF; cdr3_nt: TGTGCCAGCAGCTTAGGGGCTAGCGGGAGGGCCTTGGAGACCCAGTACTTC
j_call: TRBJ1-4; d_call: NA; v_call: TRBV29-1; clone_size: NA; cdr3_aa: CSVEDLMGGVEKLFF; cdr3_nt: TGCAGCGTTGAAGATTTGATGGGGGGGGTTGAAAAACTGTTTTTT
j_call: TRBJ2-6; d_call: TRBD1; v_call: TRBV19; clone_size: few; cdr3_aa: CASSVRQGANVFSGANVLTF; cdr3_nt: TGTGCCAGTAGTGTAAGACAGGGGGCAAATGTATTCTCTGGGGCCAACGTCCTGACTTTC
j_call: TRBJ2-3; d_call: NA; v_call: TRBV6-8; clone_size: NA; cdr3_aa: CASSLEGVKNTQYF; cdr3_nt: TGTGCCAGCAGTTTAGAAGGGGTGAAAAATACGCAGTATTTT
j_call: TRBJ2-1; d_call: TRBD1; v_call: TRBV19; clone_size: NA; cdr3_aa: CASSINRGEQFF; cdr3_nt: TGTGCCAGTAGTATCAACAGGGGTGAGCAGTTCTTC
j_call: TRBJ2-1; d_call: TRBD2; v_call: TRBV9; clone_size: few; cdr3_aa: CASSVLAGTYNEQFF; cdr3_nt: TGTGCCAGCAGCGTACTAGCGGGAACGTACAATGAGCAGTTCTTC
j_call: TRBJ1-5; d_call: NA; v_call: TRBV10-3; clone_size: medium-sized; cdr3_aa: CAIRQGRNQPQHF; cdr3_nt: TGTGCCATCAGGCAGGGCCGCAATCAGCCCCAGCATTTT
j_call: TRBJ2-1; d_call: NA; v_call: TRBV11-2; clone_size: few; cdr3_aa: CASSLLLASSYNEQFF; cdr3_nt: TGTGCCAGCAGCCTCCTTCTAGCGTCCTCCTACAATGAGCAGTTCTTC
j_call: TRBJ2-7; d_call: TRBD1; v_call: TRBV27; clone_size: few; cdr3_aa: CASRRPTGVGYEQYF; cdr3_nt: TGTGCCAGCAGGCGACCAACAGGGGTGGGCTACGAGCAGTACTTC
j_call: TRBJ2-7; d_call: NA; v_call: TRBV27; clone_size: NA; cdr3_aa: CASSRKTGGPTYEQYF; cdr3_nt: TGTGCCAGCAGCCGCAAAACTGGCGGGCCCACCTACGAGCAGTACTTC
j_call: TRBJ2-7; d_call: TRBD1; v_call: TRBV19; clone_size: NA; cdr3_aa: CASSVTGASEQYF; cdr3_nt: TGTGCCAGTAGTGTGACAGGGGCGAGCGAGCAGTACTTC
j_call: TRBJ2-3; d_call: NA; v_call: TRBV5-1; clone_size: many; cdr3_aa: CASSLGGLRGDTQYF; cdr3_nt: TGCGCCAGCAGCTTGGGGGGGCTCCGGGGAGATACGCAGTATTTT
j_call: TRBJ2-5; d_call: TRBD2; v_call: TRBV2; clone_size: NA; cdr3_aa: CASRGTSGWGAETQYF; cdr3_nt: TGTGCCAGCAGAGGGACTAGCGGTTGGGGGGCAGAGACCCAGTACTTC
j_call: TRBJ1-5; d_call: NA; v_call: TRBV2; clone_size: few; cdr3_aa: CASGVGEGFGQPQHF; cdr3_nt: TGTGCCAGCGGAGTGGGGGAGGGTTTTGGTCAGCCCCAGCATTTT
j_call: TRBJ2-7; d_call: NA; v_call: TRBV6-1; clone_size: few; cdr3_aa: CASRGVSYEQYF; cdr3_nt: TGTGCCAGCAGGGGGGTGTCCTACGAGCAGTACTTC
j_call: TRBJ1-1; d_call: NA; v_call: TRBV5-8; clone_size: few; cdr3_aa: CASSLLNTEAFF; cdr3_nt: TGTGCCAGCTCACTACTGAACACTGAAGCTTTCTTT
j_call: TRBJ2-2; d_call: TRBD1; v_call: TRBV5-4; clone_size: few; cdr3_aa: CASSLRQGIGTGELFF; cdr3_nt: TGTGCCAGCAGCCTGAGACAGGGGATCGGCACCGGGGAGCTGTTTTTT
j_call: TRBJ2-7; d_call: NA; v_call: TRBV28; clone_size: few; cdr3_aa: CASSLPGVPGEQYF; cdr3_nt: TGTGCCAGCAGTTTACCGGGAGTTCCCGGCGAGCAGTACTTC